This record covers a single T cell receptor beta chain. Its antigen is undetermined. This sample was included in a study of breast tumors, draining lymph nodes, adjacent tissues. A single record per CDR3 protein comes from TCRdb applying MiXCR to the multiplex PCR reads. The sample has approximately 130,000 distinct CDR3 sequences, more than 20% seen once; the top ten hold roughly 2.5%. Samples came from axillary lymph nodes draining the breast cancer. Broader study findings: Compared with lymph nodes, tumors were less diverse; compared with nontumor tissue, more. Tumor T cell lymph node origin was a supported hypothesis, not proven. Most tumor T cells seemingly derive from lymph node, then expand in tumor.

Trimming removed 0 bases from V and 6 bases from J, with 18 bases in between. The germline CDR1 and CDR2 sequences are GTSNPN and SVGIG (reference sequence). This CDR3 comprises 16 residues. Sequencing was carried out using axillary lymph node tissue. This chain joins TRBV30 and TRBJ2-1; D may correspond to TRBD1 or TRBD2 (5 bases each). This TCR derives from a female donor with breast cancer. Some clones in this sample may be carry-over from other donors' samples. For the CDR3, the DNA is TGTGCCTGGAGTGTACTGGGGCAGGACTTTTCCAATGAGCAGTTCTTC. Protein sequence: CAWSVLGQDFSNEQFF.